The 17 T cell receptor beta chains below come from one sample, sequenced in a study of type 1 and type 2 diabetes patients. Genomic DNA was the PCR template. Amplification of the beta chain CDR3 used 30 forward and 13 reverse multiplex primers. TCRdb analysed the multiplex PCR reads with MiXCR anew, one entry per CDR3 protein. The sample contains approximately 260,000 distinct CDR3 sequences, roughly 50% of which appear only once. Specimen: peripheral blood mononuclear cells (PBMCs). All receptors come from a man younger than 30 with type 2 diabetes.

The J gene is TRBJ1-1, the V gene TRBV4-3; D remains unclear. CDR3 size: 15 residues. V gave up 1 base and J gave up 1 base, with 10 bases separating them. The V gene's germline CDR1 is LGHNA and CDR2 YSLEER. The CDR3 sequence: CASSQGERRNTEAFF. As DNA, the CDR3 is TGCGCCAGCAGCCAAGGAGAGCGGAGGAACACTGAAGCTTTCTTT.

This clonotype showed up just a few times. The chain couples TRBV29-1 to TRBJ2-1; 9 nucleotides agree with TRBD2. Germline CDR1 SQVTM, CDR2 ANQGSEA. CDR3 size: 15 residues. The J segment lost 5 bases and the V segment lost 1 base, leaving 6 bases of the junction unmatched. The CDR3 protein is CSVEGLAGRNNEQFF. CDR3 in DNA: TGCAGCGTTGAAGGCCTAGCGGGGAGAAACAATGAGCAGTTCTTC.

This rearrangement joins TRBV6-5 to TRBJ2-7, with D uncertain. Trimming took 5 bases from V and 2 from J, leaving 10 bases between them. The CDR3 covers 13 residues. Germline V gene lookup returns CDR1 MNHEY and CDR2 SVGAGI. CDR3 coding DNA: TGTGCCAGCAGTGCCCAGGCGACCTACGAGCAGTACTTC. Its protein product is CASSAQATYEQYF.

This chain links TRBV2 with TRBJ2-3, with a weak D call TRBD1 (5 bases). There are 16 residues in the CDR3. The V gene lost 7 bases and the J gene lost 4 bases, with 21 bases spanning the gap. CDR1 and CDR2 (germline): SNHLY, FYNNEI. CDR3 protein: CASIGRLAGQADTQYF. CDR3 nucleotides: TGTGCCAGCATAGGCCGGTTGGCAGGGCAGGCAGATACGCAGTATTTT. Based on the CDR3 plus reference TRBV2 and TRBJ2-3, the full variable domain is EPEVTQTPSHQVTQMGQEVILRCVPISNHLYFYWYRQILGQKVEFLVSFYNNEISEKSEIFDDQFSVERPDGSNFTLKIRSTKLEDSAMYFCASIGRLAGQADTQYFGPGTRLTVL.

The CDR3 DNA sequence: TGTGCCAGCACTCGCCGACCCAATTGGCGGGAGTACACAGATACGCAGTATTTT. Amino acid sequence: CASTRRPNWREYTDTQYF. The chain is built from TRBV27 and TRBJ2-3, with 7 bases identical to TRBD2. CDR1 is MNHEY and CDR2 is SMNVEV in the germline V gene (reference sequence). The J segment lost 2 bases and the V segment lost 7 bases, leaving 18 bases of the junction unmatched. The CDR3 has 18 residues.

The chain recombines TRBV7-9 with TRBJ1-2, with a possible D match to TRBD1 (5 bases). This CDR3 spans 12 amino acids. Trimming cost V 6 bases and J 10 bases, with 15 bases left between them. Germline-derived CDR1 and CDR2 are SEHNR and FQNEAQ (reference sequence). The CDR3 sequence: CASRSLGTPYTF. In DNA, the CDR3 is TGTGCCAGCAGGTCACTTGGGACGCCCTACACCTTC.

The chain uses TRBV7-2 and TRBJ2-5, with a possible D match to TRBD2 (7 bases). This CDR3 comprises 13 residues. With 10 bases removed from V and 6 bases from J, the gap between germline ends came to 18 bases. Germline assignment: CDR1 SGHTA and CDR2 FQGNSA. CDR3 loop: CATKGGLWKTQYF. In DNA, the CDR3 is TGTGCCACCAAGGGGGGGCTTTGGAAGACCCAGTACTTC.

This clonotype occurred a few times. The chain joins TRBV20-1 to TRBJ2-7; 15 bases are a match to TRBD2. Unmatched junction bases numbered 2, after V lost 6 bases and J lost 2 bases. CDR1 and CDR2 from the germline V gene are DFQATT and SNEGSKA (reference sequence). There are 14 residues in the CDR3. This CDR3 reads CSAGLAGGPYEQYF. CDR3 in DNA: TGCAGTGCGGGACTAGCGGGAGGACCCTACGAGCAGTACTTC.

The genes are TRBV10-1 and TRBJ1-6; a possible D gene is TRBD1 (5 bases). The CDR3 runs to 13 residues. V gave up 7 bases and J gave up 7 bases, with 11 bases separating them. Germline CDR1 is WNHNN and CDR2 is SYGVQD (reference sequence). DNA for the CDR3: TGCGCCAGCAAGGGGCACGGAAATTCACCCCTCCACTTT. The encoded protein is CASKGHGNSPLHF.

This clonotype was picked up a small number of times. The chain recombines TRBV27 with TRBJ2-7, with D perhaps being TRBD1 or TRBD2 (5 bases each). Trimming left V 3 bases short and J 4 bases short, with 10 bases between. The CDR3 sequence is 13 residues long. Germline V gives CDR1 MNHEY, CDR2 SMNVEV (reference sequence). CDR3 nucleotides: TGTGCCAGCAGTTTTCAAGAGGGGTACGAGCAGTACTTC. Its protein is CASSFQEGYEQYF.

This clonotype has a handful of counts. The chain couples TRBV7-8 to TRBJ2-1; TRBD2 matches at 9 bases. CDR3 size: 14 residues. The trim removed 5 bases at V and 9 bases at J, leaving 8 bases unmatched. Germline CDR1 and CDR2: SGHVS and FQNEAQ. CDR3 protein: CASSPLTSGGEQFF. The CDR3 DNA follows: TGTGCCAGCAGCCCATTGACTAGCGGTGGTGAGCAGTTCTTC.

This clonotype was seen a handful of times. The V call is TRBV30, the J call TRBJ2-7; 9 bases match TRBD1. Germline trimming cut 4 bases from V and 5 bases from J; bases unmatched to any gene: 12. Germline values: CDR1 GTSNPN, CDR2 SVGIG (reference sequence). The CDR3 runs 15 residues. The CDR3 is CAWIAPGQGRNEQYF. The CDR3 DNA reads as TGTGCCTGGATCGCGCCCGGACAGGGGAGGAACGAGCAGTACTTC.

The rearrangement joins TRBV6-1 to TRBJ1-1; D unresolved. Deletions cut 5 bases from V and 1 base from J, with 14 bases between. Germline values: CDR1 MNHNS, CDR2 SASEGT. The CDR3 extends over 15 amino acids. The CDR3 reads CASSRPYDGNTEAFF. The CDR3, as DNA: TGTGCCAGCAGTAGACCCTACGACGGGAACACTGAAGCTTTCTTT.

CDR3 region: CATSDLTGEGYNEQFF. CDR3 nucleotide sequence: TGTGCCACCAGTGACCTTACAGGGGAGGGATACAATGAGCAGTTCTTC. The gene calls are TRBV24-1 and TRBJ2-1; either TRBD1 or TRBD2 may fit D (7 bases each). Germline loops: CDR1 KGHDR, CDR2 SFDVKD. The germline V and J ends were trimmed by 4 bases and 4 bases, with 16 bases remaining between them. The CDR3 runs to 16 residues.

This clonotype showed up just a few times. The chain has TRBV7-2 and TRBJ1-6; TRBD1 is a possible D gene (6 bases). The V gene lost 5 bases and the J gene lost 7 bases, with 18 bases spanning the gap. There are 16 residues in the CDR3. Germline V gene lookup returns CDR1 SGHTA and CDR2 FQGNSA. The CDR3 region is CASSGRTAGTNSPLHF. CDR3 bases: TGTGCCAGCAGCGGGCGGACAGCGGGGACCAATTCACCCCTCCACTTT.

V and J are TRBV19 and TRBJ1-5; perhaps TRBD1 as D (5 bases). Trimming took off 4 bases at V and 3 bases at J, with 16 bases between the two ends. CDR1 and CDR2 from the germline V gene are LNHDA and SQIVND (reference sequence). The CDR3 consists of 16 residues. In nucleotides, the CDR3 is TGTGCCAGTAGTACCCGTGGCCGACAGACCAATCAGCCCCAGCATTTT. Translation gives CASSTRGRQTNQPQHF. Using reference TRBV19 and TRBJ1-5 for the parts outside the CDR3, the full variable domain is DGGITQSPKYLFRKEGQNVTLSCEQNLNHDAMYWYRQDPGQGLRLIYYSQIVNDFQKGDIAEGYSVSREKKESFPLTVTSAQKNPTAFYLCASSTRGRQTNQPQHFGDGTRLSIL.

CDR3 loop: CASSEPGRYEQYF. In nucleotides, the CDR3 is TGTGCCAGCAGTGAACCGGGCAGATACGAGCAGTACTTC. V usage is TRBV6-6 and J usage is TRBJ2-7; D call uncertain. Germline V lookup: CDR1 MNHNY, CDR2 SVGAGI (reference sequence). The CDR3 totals 13 residues. V lost 5 bases, J lost 4 bases, and 12 bases lay in between.